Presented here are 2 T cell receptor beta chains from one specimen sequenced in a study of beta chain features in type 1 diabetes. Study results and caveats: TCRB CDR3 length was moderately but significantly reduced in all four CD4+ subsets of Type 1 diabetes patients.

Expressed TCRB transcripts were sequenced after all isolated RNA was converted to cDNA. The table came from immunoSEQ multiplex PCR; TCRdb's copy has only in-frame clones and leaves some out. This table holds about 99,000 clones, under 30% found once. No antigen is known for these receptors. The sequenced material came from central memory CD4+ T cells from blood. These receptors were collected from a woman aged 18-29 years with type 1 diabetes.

DNA of the CDR3: TGTGCCAGTAGTATTTCTACAGGGCACTATGGCTACACCTTC. It yields the protein CASSISTGHYGYTF. The chain is built from TRBV19 and TRBJ1-2, with D tentatively TRBD1 (6 bases). Germline assignment: CDR1 LNHDA and CDR2 SQIVND (reference sequence). Trimming removed 3 bases from V and 3 bases from J, with 11 bases in between. The CDR3 sequence is 14 residues long.

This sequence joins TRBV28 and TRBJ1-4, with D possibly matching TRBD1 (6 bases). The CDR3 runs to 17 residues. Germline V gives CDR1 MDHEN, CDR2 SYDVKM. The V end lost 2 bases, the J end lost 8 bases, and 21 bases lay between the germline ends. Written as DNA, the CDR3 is TGTGCCAGCAGTTTACCTCCCCAGTGGGGGCGAGGGGAAAAACTGTTTTTT. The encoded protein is CASSLPPQWGRGEKLFF.